These 10 T cell receptor beta chains share one sample of origin, sequenced in a study of cytomegalovirus exposure and HLA in healthy donors. This PCR relied on a set of 60 Vbeta primers and 13 Jbeta primers. Sequencing was performed with immunoSEQ multiplex PCR; in TCRdb, only in-frame clones are kept and a portion is missing. Of more than 150,000 clones in the sample, 84% are singletons; the top ten hold approximately 0.26%. The sample consisted of PBMCs. The receptors come from a boy between 10 and 17 years old in good health and CMV-seronegative.

The chain is built from TRBV4-2 and TRBJ1-2; TRBD1 is a possible D gene (6 bases). V was trimmed by 1 base and J by 6 bases, leaving 21 bases between them. Germline CDR1 and CDR2: LGHNA and YNFKEQ. The CDR3 totals 17 residues. The chain's CDR3 is CASSQAQGHREMDGYTF. Here the CDR3 DNA reads TGTGCCAGCAGCCAAGCACAGGGACACAGGGAAATGGATGGCTACACCTTC.

The CDR3 loop is CASSLGAGGNTYEQYF. The CDR3 region has the DNA TGCGCCAGCAGCTTGGGTGCGGGAGGGAACACCTACGAGCAGTACTTC. This sequence joins TRBV5-1 and TRBJ2-5; 9 nucleotides agree with TRBD2. The J call may be mistaken, given a closer DNA end match to TRBJ2-7. The CDR3 is 16 residues long. The V gene's germline CDR1 is SGHRS and CDR2 YFSETQ.

The chain is built from TRBV6-1 and TRBJ1-6; a possible D gene is TRBD1 (6 bases). CDR1 MNHNS and CDR2 SASEGT come from the germline V gene. V lost 2 bases and J lost 6, with 14 bases in between. The CDR3 covers 16 residues. CDR3 sequence reads: CASSEFLWGPNSPLHF. In nucleotides, the CDR3 is TGTGCCAGCAGTGAATTTTTGTGGGGGCCTAATTCACCCCTCCACTTT.

This chain uses TRBV5-4 with TRBJ2-7; 7 bases fit TRBD2. The CDR3 is made up of 14 amino acids. V was clipped by 5 bases and J by 5 bases; unmatched bases: 10. The germline CDR1 and CDR2 sequences are SGHNT and YYREEE (reference sequence). The CDR3 region is CASRTGTTDHEQYF. The CDR3 nucleotides read TGTGCCAGCAGGACCGGGACTACCGACCACGAGCAGTACTTC.

The chain uses TRBV30 and TRBJ2-1; perhaps TRBD2 as D (7 bases). Trimming cost V 8 bases and J 2 bases, with 13 bases left between them. This CDR3 is 13 amino acids long. Germline-derived CDR1 and CDR2 are GTSNPN and SVGIG (reference sequence). The CDR3 loop reads CAQAGAAYNEQFF. CDR3 nucleotide sequence: TGTGCCCAGGCGGGGGCGGCCTACAATGAGCAGTTCTTC.

The J gene is TRBJ1-4, the V gene TRBV5-8, with D possibly matching TRBD1 (6 bases). Trimming stripped 0 bases from V and 8 bases from J, with 14 bases between. Germline V gene lookup returns CDR1 SGHTS and CDR2 YDEGEE. The CDR3 covers 15 residues. CDR3 in DNA: TGTGCCAGCAGCTTGGGGACAGCGAAAGGGGAAAAACTGTTTTTT. It yields the protein CASSLGTAKGEKLFF.

This clone was seen just once. The rearrangement links TRBV7-3 to TRBJ2-5; 11 nucleotides match TRBD2. The CDR3 has 15 residues. Germline trimming cut 5 bases from V and 2 bases from J; bases unmatched to any gene: 4. CDR1 and CDR2 (germline): SGHTA, FQGTGA. Here the CDR3 reads CASSTSGGRQETQYF. For the CDR3, the DNA is TGTGCCAGCAGCACTAGCGGGGGCCGGCAAGAGACCCAGTACTTC.

For this clone: The junction does not match germline at one end; this may be a read error. CDR3 sequence: CASSDRRQGGVTEASF. The DNA of the CDR3 is TGTGCCAGCAGTGACCGTCGACAGGGGGGGGTCACTGAAGCTTCCTTT. The chain couples TRBV6-1 to TRBJ1-1; 9 bases fit TRBD1. Looked up from germline, CDR1 is MNHNS and CDR2 is SASEGT. This CDR3 spans 16 amino acids.

CDR3 in DNA: TGTGCCAGCAGCTTGGCCCCGGGGGGAGGGCAGTTCTTC. It is translated as CASSLAPGGGQFF. The chain has TRBV5-6 and TRBJ2-1; 7 bases are a match to TRBD2. This CDR3 region has 13 residues. With V trimmed by 0 bases and J by 12 bases, 6 bases remained unmatched. Germline CDR1 is SGHDT and CDR2 is YYEEEE.

This clone has a single count. The chain couples TRBV6-1 to TRBJ2-3; D is unclear. Germline loops: CDR1 MNHNS, CDR2 SASEGT. This CDR3 has 15 amino acids. The ends were cut back, 2 bases at V and 4 bases at J, with 13 bases in the middle. CDR3 sequence reads: CASSEIPRRADTQYF. CDR3 nucleotides: TGTGCCAGCAGTGAAATCCCCCGCCGCGCAGATACGCAGTATTTT.